This section outlines one T cell receptor beta chain sequence together with its context. Its target is unknown. The sample originates from a study of shared clonotypes between healthy human individuals. Notes on the study in general: In having few donors, the study represented limited genetic and exposure-history diversity.

The team ran DNA from unsorted PBMCs on ten immunoSEQ deep assay plates for sequencing. Only in-frame clones appear in the TCRdb table, and some are missing; sequencing was by immunoSEQ multiplex PCR. The sample carries more than 400,000 clones, about 85% recorded once. The donors were all Caucasian adults (living in Nashville, Tennessee). The sequencing sample was made of PBMCs. The sequence was collected from a woman aged 40 to 50 in good health. Some clones in this sample may be carry-over from other donors' samples.

The CDR3 nucleotides are TGTGCCAGCAGCTTAGGGGGTCAGGGGCTGGGGACCCAGTACTTC. Translated: CASSLGGQGLGTQYF. The chain couples TRBV7-8 to TRBJ2-5; D is possibly TRBD1 (6 bases). CDR1 and CDR2 (germline): SGHVS, FQNEAQ. V dropped 1 base and J dropped 7 bases, with 16 bases sitting between them. The CDR3 is 15 residues long.